These T cell receptor beta chains were read from a single sample in a study of T cell responses to AZD1222 COVID-19 vaccine. Produced via immunoSEQ multiplex PCR; TCRdb's table is partial and in-frame only. The sample lists over 110,000 clones, roughly 90% seen once, with about 5.5% in the top ten. This specimen consisted of peripheral blood, obtained on day 0 of AZD1222 vaccination. All receptors come from an adult in good health. Each CDR3 is given with its conserved first and last residue. D genes are given only for firm matches. Not all rows give a size; the values are once, few, many and, for expanded clones, a class.

clone size	V gene	J gene	D gene	CDR3 DNA	CDR3 protein
.	TRBV6-5	TRBJ2-2	.	TGTGCCAGCAGCCTGTCGTGGTCGAACACCGGGGAGCTGTTTTTT	CASSLSWSNTGELFF
.	TRBV28	TRBJ1-2	.	TGTGCCAGCAGCTCTCCTGCAGAGCACTATGGCTACACCTTC	CASSSPAEHYGYTF
.	TRBV27	TRBJ1-1	.	TGTGCCAGCAGTTTAACGGTTAACACTGAAGCTTTCTTT	CASSLTVNTEAFF
.	TRBV30	TRBJ2-3	.	TGTGCCTGGAGTGCCTCACAATGGCAGTATTTT	CAWSASQWQYF
.	TRBV7-2	TRBJ2-1	.	TGTGCCAGCAGCCTGACTAGGAGCTCCTACAATGAGCAGTTCTTC	CASSLTRSSYNEQFF
.	TRBV9	TRBJ1-2	TRBD1	TGTGCCAGCAGCGTAGACCTCAGGGGGGGCTACACCTTC	CASSVDLRGGYTF
.	TRBV7-9	TRBJ2-1	.	TGTGCCAGCAGCTTAGTCCAGGGTGGGCAGTTCTTC	CASSLVQGGQFF
.	TRBV6-2/TRBV6-3	TRBJ2-1	.	TGTGCCAGCAGTTACATCTCCTACAATGAGCAGTTCTTC	CASSYISYNEQFF
many	TRBV14	TRBJ2-7	.	TGTGCCAGCAGCCAAGTTTACGGGAGTAGTGAGCAGTACTTC	CASSQVYGSSEQYF
.	TRBV28	TRBJ1-2	.	TGTGCCATCCGGACAGACACTAACTATGGCTACACCTTC	CAIRTDTNYGYTF
.	TRBV5-4	TRBJ1-1	TRBD1	TGTGCCAGCAGCTTGGGAGGACAGGTGTTGAACACTGAAGCTTTCTTT	CASSLGGQVLNTEAFF
.	TRBV21-1	TRBJ2-3	.	TGTGCCAGCAGCAAAGTAACCAGCGGGAGAGTTCGGGATACGCAGTATTTT	CASSKVTSGRVRDTQYF
.	TRBV28	TRBJ2-7	TRBD1	TGTGCCAGCAGTCGGAACCGGGACAGGGTTCACTACGAGCAGTACTTC	CASSRNRDRVHYEQYF
.	TRBV6-1	TRBJ1-2	TRBD1	TGTGCCAGCAGTGAAGCCCTGACAGGGGGCTTCGGCTACACCTTC	CASSEALTGGFGYTF
.	TRBV12-3/TRBV12-4	TRBJ1-6	.	TGTGCCAGCAGGCAGACAGAGAATTCACCCCTCCACTTT	CASRQTENSPLHF
.	TRBV24-1	TRBJ2-7	.	TGTGCCACCAGTGATTTGCACACCTACGAGCAGTACTTC	CATSDLHTYEQYF
once	TRBV7-9	TRBJ2-6	.	TGTGCCAGCAGCTTAGTAACAGGTCCTCCCGTCCTGACTTTC	CASSLVTGPPVLTF
.	TRBV21-1	TRBJ1-5	.	TGTGCCAGCAGTGGGAGGGGGGACACTAATCAGCCCCAGCATTTT	CASSGRGDTNQPQHF
few	TRBV5-4	TRBJ1-1	TRBD1	TGTGCCAGCAGCTTGGGTGGCAGGGGGGGAACTGAAGCTTTCTTT	CASSLGGRGGTEAFF
.	TRBV7-3	TRBJ2-1	.	TGTGCCAGCAGCTTAAAAGGGGCTACGGGGGACGAGCAGTTCTTC	CASSLKGATGDEQFF
.	TRBV3-1/TRBV3-2	TRBJ2-7	.	TGTGCCAGCAGCCAAGAATTGGGCAGCCCCTTCTACGAGCAGTACTTC	CASSQELGSPFYEQYF
.	TRBV5-4	TRBJ1-2	.	TGTGCCAGCAGCTTGGAGAATAACTATGGCTACACCTTC	CASSLENNYGYTF
.	TRBV5-5	TRBJ1-2	.	TGTGCCAGCAGCAAGATCCGGGACTTCCATGGGTATGGCTACACCTTC	CASSKIRDFHGYGYTF
.	TRBV9	TRBJ1-3	TRBD1	TGTGCCAGCAGCGCAGAAAGGACAGGGGCCTGGGGAAACACCATATATTTT	CASSAERTGAWGNTIYF
.	TRBV19	TRBJ1-5	.	TGTGCCAGTAATCCGTACGGGGGTTTGAGCAATCAGCCCCAGCATTTT	CASNPYGGLSNQPQHF
.	TRBV29-1	TRBJ1-2	TRBD1	TGCAGCGCACCTTTCCGGGACAGCTATGGCTACACCTTC	CSAPFRDSYGYTF
.	TRBV5-8	TRBJ2-1	TRBD2	TGTGCCAGCAGCGCCGGGACTAGGAAGGACAATGAGCAGTTCTTC	CASSAGTRKDNEQFF
.	TRBV20-1	TRBJ2-5	.	TGCAGTGCTACTGAAGAGACCCAGTACTTC	CSATEETQYF
.	TRBV7-2	TRBJ1-5	TRBD1	TGTGCCAGCAGCTTAGGGACAGGCGGAAAGCCCCAGCATTTT	CASSLGTGGKPQHF
.	TRBV6-6	TRBJ1-5	.	TGTGCCAGCAGCCGACAGGCTAATCAGCCCCAGCATTTT	CASSRQANQPQHF
.	TRBV4-3	TRBJ1-4	.	TGCGCCAGCAGCCAAGATGGGGGAAGAAGGGCAGCGGGAAAACTGTTTTTT	CASSQDGGRRAAGKLFF
.	TRBV5-1	TRBJ2-1	.	TGCGCCAGCAGCAACACTAGAGTTTCCTACAATGAGCAGTTCTTC	CASSNTRVSYNEQFF
.	TRBV3-1/TRBV3-2	TRBJ2-1	.	TGTGCCAGCAGCCGACGGACAGCTGAATTCTACAATGAGCAGTTCTTC	CASSRRTAEFYNEQFF
.	TRBV7-2	TRBJ1-1	.	TGTGCCAGCAGCTTAGGGCGGATGAAAGGAGCTTTCTTT	CASSLGRMKGAFF
.	TRBV3-1/TRBV3-2	TRBJ1-4	.	TGTGCCAGCAGCCAAGTTGGGGGCTCTAATGAAAAACTGTTTTTT	CASSQVGGSNEKLFF
.	TRBV19	TRBJ2-7	TRBD1	TGTGCCAGTAAACAGGGGGAACACGAGCAGTACTTC	CASKQGEHEQYF
.	TRBV6-1	TRBJ2-7	.	TGTGCCAGCAGTGATCAAACGGGATATAGGTCGGTCAAGTACTTC	CASSDQTGYRSVKYF